The 16 T cell receptor beta chains below all came from one sample that was sequenced in a study of T cells after yellow fever vaccination. TCRdb used MiXCR to reprocess the 5' RACE reads, holding one entry per CDR3 protein. Of more than 110,000 distinct CDR3 sequences listed, more than 6.5% are singletons. Sample: CD4+ T cells sorted from PBMCs, taken 10 days after the yellow fever booster vaccination. The source of these receptors is a man under 40 who received the YFV17D yellow fever vaccine.

This clonotype has a count of ten or more. The chain joins TRBV20-1 to TRBJ2-2; D is unclear. This CDR3 is built from 13 residues. Germline CDR1 reads DFQATT; CDR2 reads SNEGSKA (reference sequence). Trimming pared 3 bases from V and 0 bases from J, leaving 5 bases between. CDR3 region: CSASRPNTGELFF. The CDR3 DNA reads as TGCAGTGCTAGTAGGCCGAACACCGGGGAGCTGTTTTTT.

This clonotype was seen repeatedly, ten times or more. This sequence joins TRBV28 and TRBJ2-1, with D possibly being TRBD1 (5 bases). Germline V gives CDR1 MDHEN, CDR2 SYDVKM. This CDR3 contains 14 residues. V gave up 7 bases and J gave up 2 bases, with 12 bases separating them. The CDR3 DNA sequence: TGTGCCAGCAACCTGGGCAGGGCCTACAATGAGCAGTTCTTC. As protein: CASNLGRAYNEQFF.

This clonotype was observed many times. V is TRBV18 and J is TRBJ1-1, with D possibly being TRBD1 (6 bases). Trimming stripped 5 bases from V and 3 bases from J, with 16 bases between. The CDR3 spans 15 residues. Germline lookup yields CDR1 KGHSH and CDR2 LQKENI. The CDR3 region is CASSGTGTGDTEAFF. The CDR3 bases are TGTGCCAGCTCAGGTACAGGGACTGGGGACACTGAAGCTTTCTTT.

This clonotype has at least ten counts. The V and J genes are TRBV5-1 and TRBJ2-4; the D gene could be TRBD1 or TRBD2 (5 bases each). The V gene lost 0 bases and the J gene lost 8 bases, with 9 bases spanning the gap. The germline V gene encodes CDR1 SGHRS and CDR2 YFSETQ. The CDR3 totals 13 residues. The CDR3 DNA reads as TGCGCCAGCAGCTTGGGGGGGTCGGACATTCAGTACTTC. This codes for CASSLGGSDIQYF.

This clonotype was counted many times. The chain employs TRBV29-1 and TRBJ2-3; 7 nucleotides align to TRBD2. Germline assignment: CDR1 SQVTM and CDR2 ANQGSEA. The CDR3 extends over 13 amino acids. The V gene end was trimmed by 5 bases and the J gene end by 4 bases; junction bases not matched to a gene: 6. CDR3 region: CSVLAEVADTQYF. The DNA of the CDR3 is TGCAGCGTTCTAGCGGAGGTCGCAGATACGCAGTATTTT.

V is TRBV19 and J is TRBJ2-7; D is undetermined. Deletions cut 3 bases from V and 8 bases from J, with 14 bases between. Per the germline V gene, CDR1 is LNHDA and CDR2 is SQIVND (reference sequence). The CDR3 runs 13 residues. The CDR3 sequence is CASSIPEGRKQYF. The CDR3 DNA sequence: TGTGCCAGTAGTATTCCCGAAGGGCGCAAGCAGTACTTC. Complete variable domain (other parts from reference TRBV19 and TRBJ2-7): DGGITQSPKYLFRKEGQNVTLSCEQNLNHDAMYWYRQDPGQGLRLIYYSQIVNDFQKGDIAEGYSVSREKKESFPLTVTSAQKNPTAFYLCASSIPEGRKQYFGPGTRLTVT.

This clonotype was seen at least ten times. The chain joins TRBV7-2 to TRBJ2-2, with D possibly being TRBD2 (6 bases). Germline assignment: CDR1 SGHTA and CDR2 FQGNSA. Trimming removed 3 bases from V and 3 bases from J, with 11 bases in between. The CDR3 sequence is 15 residues long. The chain's CDR3 is CASSLAGSYTGELFF. For the CDR3, the DNA is TGTGCCAGCAGCTTGGCCGGGAGTTACACCGGGGAGCTGTTTTTT. Full variable domain (remainder filled in from reference TRBV7-2 and TRBJ2-2): GAGVSQSPSNKVTEKGKDVELRCDPISGHTALYWYRQSLGQGLEFLIYFQGNSAPDKSGLPSDRFSAERTGGSVSTLTIQRTQQEDSAVYLCASSLAGSYTGELFFGEGSRLTVL.

This clonotype has ten or more counts. The chain uses TRBV5-1 and TRBJ2-4; 9 bases are shared with TRBD1. Per germline, CDR1 SGHRS and CDR2 YFSETQ. The CDR3 contains 16 residues. The V gene end was trimmed by 0 bases and the J gene end by 3 bases; junction bases not matched to a gene: 4. CDR3 sequence: CASSLAQGADKNIQYF. CDR3 sequence (DNA): TGCGCCAGCAGCTTGGCACAGGGGGCAGACAAAAACATTCAGTACTTC.

This clonotype occurred many times. The V gene is TRBV29-1, the J gene TRBJ2-1, with D unclear. This CDR3 has 11 residues. The germline CDR1 and CDR2 sequences are SQVTM and ANQGSEA. Trimming removed 6 bases at V and 3 bases at J, with 6 bases between. CDR3 protein: CSVAGYNEQFF. CDR3 DNA: TGCAGCGTAGCAGGCTACAATGAGCAGTTCTTC.

This clonotype was recorded many times. The V and J genes are TRBV28 and TRBJ2-5; D unresolved. V gave up 9 bases and J gave up 5 bases, with 13 bases separating them. This CDR3 is 12 amino acids long. Germline CDR1 and CDR2: MDHEN and SYDVKM. The CDR3, as DNA: TGTGCCAGTCGGACGCAAGGCGAGACCCAGTACTTC. Amino acids: CASRTQGETQYF.

This clonotype was counted many times. In DNA, the CDR3 is TGTGCCAGCAATAACCCCCCCGGACACCTCTCTGGGGCCAACGTCCTGACTTTC. Protein: CASNNPPGHLSGANVLTF. The chain couples TRBV27 to TRBJ2-6, with D possibly TRBD1 on 5 matching bases. V was pared by 7 bases and J by 0 bases, with 19 bases between. The length of the CDR3 is 18 residues. The V gene's germline CDR1 is MNHEY and CDR2 SMNVEV (reference sequence).

In its sample, this clonotype was seen many times. The chain carries TRBV12-3 or TRBV12-4 and TRBJ2-1; D possibly corresponds to TRBD2 (5 bases). The germline V and J ends were trimmed by 6 bases and 2 bases, with 20 bases remaining between them. The CDR3 covers 17 residues. In nucleotides, the CDR3 is TGTGCCAGCAGCTCCCAGAGAGCGGAGGCCCCCTACAATGAGCAGTTCTTC. Amino acid sequence: CASSSQRAEAPYNEQFF.

This clonotype was picked up many times. V and J are TRBV20-1 and TRBJ1-1, with 8 bases matching TRBD1. Germline V gene sequence: CDR1 DFQATT, CDR2 SNEGSKA (reference sequence). The CDR3 has 16 amino acids. V shed 3 bases, J shed 0 bases, and the junction held 9 bases outside the gene matches. The CDR3 coding sequence is TGCAGTGCTAGTCCCCGACAGGGGAGGATGAACACTGAAGCTTTCTTT. Its protein product is CSASPRQGRMNTEAFF.

The sample holds many counts of this clonotype. The V gene is TRBV12-3 or TRBV12-4, the J gene TRBJ2-1; 11 bases agree with TRBD1. V was clipped by 7 bases and J by 6 bases; unmatched bases: 11. The CDR3 covers 16 residues. The CDR3 loop is CASILPGQGVSNEQFF. The CDR3 DNA follows: TGTGCCAGCATCTTACCGGGACAGGGGGTTAGCAATGAGCAGTTCTTC.

V and J are TRBV27 and TRBJ2-1; the match to TRBD2 covers 10 bases. The CDR3 is 16 amino acids. J lost 4 bases, V lost 3 bases, and 6 bases had no gene match. CDR1 and CDR2 (germline): MNHEY, SMNVEV (reference sequence). The CDR3 is CASSLGSGRSYNEQFF. DNA of the CDR3: TGTGCCAGCAGTTTGGGTAGCGGGAGGTCTTACAATGAGCAGTTCTTC.

Only a few counts were recorded for this clonotype. The chain recombines TRBV11-2 with TRBJ2-7; 10 bases are a match to TRBD1. CDR3 length: 15 residues. J gave up 4 bases and V 3 bases, and 6 bases lay outside the gene matches. Per germline, CDR1 SGHAT and CDR2 FQNNGV. CDR3 residues: CASSFRRQGAYEQYF. CDR3 sequence (DNA): TGTGCCAGCAGCTTCCGTCGACAGGGGGCGTACGAGCAGTACTTC.